The rows below give T cell receptor beta chains drawn from one sample of a study of PD-1 blockade in mismatch repair-deficient tumors. The repertoire was sequenced with immunoSEQ multiplex PCR; TCRdb's copy has only in-frame clones and lacks some. The profile shows roughly 48,000 clones, approximately 80% of them singletons. The sequenced sample was PBMCs, obtained before pembrolizumab treatment. The receptors derive from an adult with mismatch repair-deficient cancer. The CDR3 runs from the conserved cysteine through the conserved F or W. A D gene is named only where the DNA matches it firmly. Part of the rows lack a size; the others show once, few, many or a class for expanded clones.

j_call clone_size d_call cdr3_length v_call cdr3_aa cdr3_nt
TRBJ2-1 - TRBD1 16 TRBV6-1 CASSEATGGNRNEQFF TGTGCCAGCAGTGAAGCAACAGGGGGCAATAGGAATGAGCAGTTCTTC
TRBJ2-3 once - 16 TRBV19 CASTHRYDSRTDTQYF TGTGCCAGTACTCACCGTTACGACTCTCGCACAGATACGCAGTATTTT
TRBJ2-7 few TRBD2 15 TRBV4-2 CASSQDETSGYEQYF TGTGCCAGCAGCCAAGATGAGACTAGCGGCTACGAGCAGTACTTC
TRBJ2-7 - TRBD2 16 TRBV10-3 CAISESEAGSSYEQYF TGTGCCATCAGTGAGTCCGAAGCGGGGAGCTCCTACGAGCAGTACTTC
TRBJ2-1 - - 12 TRBV6-6 CASSTGLGEQFF TGTGCCAGCAGCACAGGGTTAGGGGAGCAGTTCTTC
TRBJ2-5 - - 15 TRBV11-2 CASSLAASAVETQYF TGTGCCAGCAGCTTAGCAGCTAGCGCGGTGGAAACCCAGTACTTC
TRBJ1-2 - - 14 TRBV18 CASSLGRAGYGYTF TGTGCCAGCTCACTCGGACGGGCAGGGTATGGCTACACCTTC
TRBJ2-1 few - 13 TRBV7-7 CASSANRDNEQFF TGTGCTAGCAGCGCGAACAGGGACAATGAGCAGTTCTTC
TRBJ2-5 - - 14 TRBV25-1 CASSESVVGETQYF TGTGCCAGCAGTGAATCTGTCGTGGGGGAGACCCAGTACTTC
TRBJ2-1 - - 12 TRBV30 CAWSVLWDEQFF TGTGCCTGGAGTGTTTTGTGGGATGAGCAGTTCTTC
TRBJ2-4 - - 15 TRBV9 CASSVGGKGENIQYF TGTGCCAGCAGCGTCGGGGGAAAAGGGGAAAACATTCAGTACTTC
TRBJ2-5 - - 16 TRBV11-2 CASSLISGLPFETQYF TGTGCCAGCAGCTTAATTTCAGGACTCCCATTTGAGACCCAGTACTTC
TRBJ1-2 - - 13 TRBV5-8 CASSFLNNYGYTF TGTGCCAGCAGCTTTCTAAATAACTATGGCTACACCTTC
TRBJ2-1 - - 13 TRBV6-1 CASPDLEYNEQFF TGTGCCAGCCCTGACCTCGAGTACAATGAGCAGTTCTTC
TRBJ1-1 - - 12 TRBV7-8 CASSPPVFGGFF TGTGCCAGCAGCCCCCCTGTTTTCGGGGGTTTCTTT
TRBJ2-7 few TRBD1 14 TRBV5-4 CASSLGQGNYEQYF TGTGCCAGCAGCTTGGGACAGGGCAACTACGAGCAGTACTTC
TRBJ1-5 once TRBD1 15 TRBV12-5 CASGLEGQGNQPQHF TGTGCTAGTGGTTTGGAAGGACAGGGCAATCAGCCCCAGCATTTT
TRBJ2-7 - - 14 TRBV6-5 CASSYTSNSYEQYF TGTGCCAGCAGTTACACTAGCAACTCCTACGAGCAGTACTTC
TRBJ2-1 few - 15 TRBV27 CASRGGIGSYNEQFF TGTGCCAGCAGGGGCGGGATTGGCTCCTACAATGAGCAGTTCTTC
TRBJ2-1 - - 14 TRBV9 CASSVNLASNEQFF TGTGCCAGCAGCGTAAACCTAGCGAGCAATGAGCAGTTCTTC
TRBJ1-2 - - 15 TRBV9 CASSSREGRVGGYTF TGTGCCAGCAGCTCTCGGGAGGGCAGGGTAGGTGGCTACACCTTC
TRBJ2-2 few TRBD2 15 TRBV19 CASRGGAGIHGELFF TGTGCCAGTAGGGGCGGAGCGGGAATTCACGGGGAGCTGTTTTTT
TRBJ1-2 few - 13 TRBV7-9 CASSLAAGRGYTF TGTGCCAGCAGCTTAGCGGCGGGTAGAGGCTACACCTTC
TRBJ2-7 - - 14 TRBV6-1 CATPLGTSSYEQYF TGTGCCACCCCCTTGGGCACGAGCTCCTACGAGCAGTACTTC
TRBJ2-5 - - 14 TRBV12-5 CASGLAGGQETQYF TGTGCTAGTGGTTTGGCCGGGGGCCAAGAGACCCAGTACTTC
TRBJ2-3 - TRBD2 17 TRBV27 CASSPTFGRAGRDTQYF TGTGCCAGCAGTCCCACGTTCGGGAGGGCCGGGAGAGATACGCAGTATTTT
TRBJ2-7 - TRBD2 15 TRBV27 CASSLSGRAGGEQYF TGTGCCAGCAGTCTTAGCGGGAGGGCCGGTGGGGAGCAGTACTTC
TRBJ1-2 - TRBD1 15 TRBV9 CASSPRTGSNYGYTF TGTGCCAGCAGCCCTAGGACAGGGAGCAACTATGGCTACACCTTC
TRBJ2-7 - TRBD2 12 TRBV13 CASSLGGDEQYF TGTGCCAGCAGTTTGGGGGGGGACGAGCAGTACTTC
TRBJ2-7 few - 14 TRBV7-8 CASSPGAGPYEQYF TGTGCCAGCAGCCCCGGGGCAGGGCCCTACGAGCAGTACTTC
TRBJ1-1 - TRBD1 16 TRBV28 CASSPSRTGGSTEAFF TGTGCCAGCAGTCCTAGCAGGACAGGGGGGAGCACTGAAGCTTTCTTT
TRBJ1-3 - - 14 TRBV27 CASSFSGVGNTIYF TGTGCCAGCAGTTTCTCCGGGGTCGGAAACACCATATATTTT
TRBJ2-7 - TRBD2 19 TRBV7-3 CASSSWSRGSTSGRYEQYF TGTGCCAGCAGCTCATGGAGCCGGGGATCGACTAGCGGGAGGTACGAGCAGTACTTC
TRBJ2-1 - TRBD2 15 TRBV19 CASSLTSGSSNEQFF TGTGCCAGTAGCCTAACTAGCGGGAGTTCCAATGAGCAGTTCTTC
TRBJ1-1 - - 13 TRBV30 CAWSKGIQTEAFF TGTGCCTGGAGTAAAGGGATACAAACTGAAGCTTTCTTT